This T cell receptor (beta chain) was sequenced in a study of blood T cells in healthy people across ages. Across the study: Template switching recovered approximately one barcoded beta molecule for every two T cells.

Deletions cut 3 bases from V and 8 bases from J, with 1 base between. Germline CDR1 and CDR2: SEHNR and FQNEAQ (reference sequence). The CDR3 runs 10 residues. The second PCR ran about 6 to 11 cycles with a sample-barcoded 5' primer and J-beta primers. Each cDNA molecule was tagged by a template-switch adaptor that had 12 random nucleotides. TCRdb independently ran MiXCR on the 5' RACE reads; one entry per CDR3 protein. This table has about 830,000 distinct CDR3 sequences, 58% appearing once. Study findings and constraints: More naive CD4+ cells and higher diversity were found in long-lived than in aged donors.

Concerning this clonotype: Its antigen is unidentified.

The chain couples TRBV7-9 to TRBJ2-2; D unresolved. Material for sequencing was blood. The clonotype comes from a man aged 25 to 40 in good health. Written as DNA, the CDR3 is TGTGCCAGCAGCTTGGGGGAGCTGTTTTTT. Translation: CASSLGELFF.